These 15 T cell receptor beta chains were sequenced from one sample in a study of response to subunit inactivated influenza vaccine. TCRdb analysed the RT-PCR reads with MiXCR anew, one entry per CDR3 protein. The sample has about 540,000 distinct CDR3 sequences, around a quarter seen once. The same data also contributed to another study, on T cells expressing NK-cell markers. That work adds: Generation of TCR beta cDNA was performed by 5'RACE template switching incorporating UMIs.

The source was CD4+ T cells sorted from PBMCs, collected roughly 13 days after vaccination. These receptors were obtained from a man aged 50-59 years who received an inactivated influenza vaccine.

This clonotype was seen repeatedly, ten times or more. The chain uses TRBV5-1 and TRBJ2-2; tentative D call: TRBD1 (5 bases). CDR1 and CDR2 from the germline V gene are SGHRS and YFSETQ. V was cut by 4 bases and J by 6 bases, with 13 bases left in between. The CDR3 is made up of 14 amino acids. This CDR3 reads CASSIGQRAGELFF. As DNA, the CDR3 is TGCGCCAGCAGCATAGGACAAAGGGCCGGGGAGCTGTTTTTT.

This clonotype has just a few counts. The V and J genes are TRBV10-3 and TRBJ2-7; 8 positions match TRBD1. With V trimmed by 8 bases and J by 9 bases, 9 bases remained unmatched. Germline V gene data show CDR1 as ENHRY and CDR2 as SYGVKD. The CDR3 extends over 12 amino acids. The CDR3 protein is CAISDRDLGQYF. The CDR3 nucleotides read TGTGCCATCTCGGACAGGGACCTAGGGCAGTACTTC.

The V gene is TRBV6-5, the J gene TRBJ1-1; D is perhaps TRBD1 (5 bases). Germline V gene lookup returns CDR1 MNHEY and CDR2 SVGAGI. Trimming cost V 2 bases and J 1 base, with 11 bases left between them. CDR3 length equals 15 residues. This chain's CDR3 is CASSYGPRGNTEAFF. Here the CDR3 DNA reads TGTGCCAGCAGTTACGGGCCGAGGGGGAACACTGAAGCTTTCTTT.

The table lists this clonotype with a few counts. This rearrangement joins TRBV5-1 to TRBJ2-5; D might be TRBD1 (5 bases). Germline lookup yields CDR1 SGHRS and CDR2 YFSETQ. The CDR3 has 15 residues. Trimming stripped 4 bases from V and 3 bases from J, with 16 bases between. The CDR3 here is CASSIGRGREETQYF. The CDR3, as DNA: TGCGCCAGCAGCATTGGACGTGGCAGGGAAGAGACCCAGTACTTC.

The chain joins TRBV20-1 to TRBJ2-3, with TRBD1 as a possible D gene (5 bases). V was shortened by 0 bases and J by 2 bases, with 21 bases between the two germline ends. Germline V lookup: CDR1 DFQATT, CDR2 SNEGSKA (reference sequence). The CDR3 sequence is 18 residues long. The chain's CDR3 is CSARDKSMGHLFTDTQYF. The CDR3 coding sequence is TGCAGTGCTAGAGATAAAAGTATGGGGCACCTTTTCACAGATACGCAGTATTTT.

The CDR3 region is CSVDVGGGYEQYF. CDR3 sequence (DNA): TGCAGCGTTGACGTCGGCGGGGGCTACGAGCAGTACTTC. The rearrangement joins TRBV29-1 to TRBJ2-7; 7 nucleotides align to TRBD2. The CDR3 contains 13 residues. V shed 3 bases, J shed 3 bases, and the junction held 5 bases outside the gene matches. Germline assignment: CDR1 SQVTM and CDR2 ANQGSEA.

This chain joins TRBV12-3 or TRBV12-4 and TRBJ2-7; the D is unclear. Trimming stripped 6 bases from V and 2 bases from J, with 14 bases between. The CDR3 has 14 residues. CDR3 loop: CASSYYERAYEQYF. CDR3 nucleotide sequence: TGTGCCAGCAGCTATTATGAAAGGGCCTACGAGCAGTACTTC.

This clonotype was observed a handful of times. The V gene is TRBV7-2, the J gene TRBJ2-1; TRBD2 is a possible D gene (7 bases). V dropped 5 bases and J dropped 5 bases, with 13 bases sitting between them. CDR1 and CDR2 (germline): SGHTA, FQGNSA. CDR3 length: 14 residues. The CDR3 spells CASSPKGGHNEQFF. In DNA form, the CDR3 reads TGTGCCAGCAGCCCAAAGGGGGGGCACAATGAGCAGTTCTTC.

In this sample, this clonotype turned up a few times. V and J are TRBV7-2 and TRBJ1-2, with a possible D match to TRBD1 (5 bases). Trimming shortened V by 1 base and J by 12 bases, and 12 bases separated the two germline ends. The CDR3 covers 12 residues. Germline loops: CDR1 SGHTA, CDR2 FQGNSA. The CDR3 coding sequence is TGTGCCAGCAGCTTAGGGCCGACAGCCCACACCTTC. It specifies CASSLGPTAHTF.

The chain combines TRBV5-4 with TRBJ2-7; no clear D gene. This CDR3 comprises 16 residues. CDR1 is SGHNT, CDR2 YYREEE, per germline (reference sequence). The V end was cut by 4 bases, the J end by 2 bases, with 19 bases between. CDR3 amino acids: CASSREVTSSPYEQYF. The CDR3 region has the DNA TGTGCCAGCAGCAGAGAAGTCACTTCCTCCCCCTACGAGCAGTACTTC.

The sample holds many counts of this clonotype. The chain has TRBV7-9 and TRBJ2-1; D gene ambiguous. This CDR3 contains 14 residues. Trimming cost V 5 bases and J 16 bases, with 24 bases left between them. Germline CDR1 reads SEHNR; CDR2 reads FQNEAQ (reference sequence). The CDR3: CASSPLKGYLGPFF. The CDR3 region has the DNA TGTGCCAGCAGCCCGTTGAAAGGGTATCTGGGCCCTTTCTTC.

CDR3 DNA sequence: TGTGCCATCAGTGAGTCTTTCACAGATACGCAGTATTTT. Translating it yields CAISESFTDTQYF. This chain connects TRBV10-3 to TRBJ2-3; D gene unclear. Trimming left V 0 bases short and J 2 bases short, with 3 bases between. The germline V gene encodes CDR1 ENHRY and CDR2 SYGVKD. The CDR3 sequence is 13 residues long.

This clonotype was detected a few times. The chain combines TRBV11-1 with TRBJ2-1, with D possibly TRBD2 on 6 matching bases. CDR1 and CDR2 (germline): SGHAT, FQDESV (reference sequence). Deletions cut 4 bases from V and 8 bases from J, with 27 bases between. The CDR3 has 18 amino acids. The CDR3 sequence is CASSSLPGLGGSSDEQFF. The CDR3 nucleotides read TGTGCCAGCAGCTCCCTCCCGGGACTGGGGGGAAGTTCGGATGAGCAGTTCTTC.

This clonotype turned up a few times. The chain joins TRBV15 to TRBJ2-1; the match to TRBD2 covers 12 bases. Per the germline V gene, CDR1 is LNHNV and CDR2 is YYDKDF (reference sequence). The V gene end was trimmed by 4 bases and the J gene end by 6 bases; junction bases not matched to a gene: 13. The CDR3 is 18 amino acids. This CDR3 is CATSTFRASGGGANEQFF. DNA of the CDR3: TGTGCCACCAGCACCTTTCGGGCTAGCGGGGGGGGAGCCAATGAGCAGTTCTTC.

This clonotype was counted only a few times. The chain is built from TRBV12-3 or TRBV12-4 and TRBJ1-1, with TRBD1 as a possible D gene (6 bases). The V end lost 6 bases, the J end lost 1 base, and 15 bases lay between the germline ends. The CDR3 runs to 15 residues. DNA for the CDR3: TGTGCCAGCAGAACCGCAGGGGCCGAGAACACTGAAGCTTTCTTT. It is translated as CASRTAGAENTEAFF.